The 32 T cell receptor beta chains given below trace back to one sample, sequenced in a study of T cells in Graves' hyperthyroidism and ophthalmopathy. Researchers amplified the TCR beta CDR3 regions from RNA transcripts. TCR CDR3 underwent first-round RT-PCR with the HTBI primer set. TCRdb redid the calling of the multiplex PCR reads with MiXCR, one entry per CDR3 protein. The sample holds 250,000 to 300,000 distinct CDR3 sequences, roughly 15% seen once. Sequencing was carried out using blood. The receptors shown here come from a woman in her 40s with Graves' hyperthyroidism.

CDR3 sequence: CASSNAGLYGYTF. In nucleotides, the CDR3 is TGTGCCAGCAGCAATGCCGGGCTTTATGGCTACACCTTC. This chain connects TRBV3-1 to TRBJ1-2; D gene uncertain. The CDR3 loop spans 13 amino acids. The germline gives CDR1 LGHDT, CDR2 YNNKEL (reference sequence). The ends were cut back, 5 bases at V and 5 bases at J, with 12 bases in the middle.

This clonotype showed up many times. The chain has TRBV7-8 and TRBJ2-7; 9 bases match TRBD2. The CDR3 totals 16 residues. V trimming: 1 base; J trimming: 4 bases; junction bases outside the gene matches: 8. The germline gives CDR1 SGHVS, CDR2 FQNEAQ. The CDR3 sequence is CASSLVGSGGFYEQYF. DNA for the CDR3: TGTGCCAGCAGCTTAGTAGGTAGCGGGGGATTTTACGAGCAGTACTTC.

This clonotype was counted between two and nine times. A much larger clone lies a single base off, so this may be a read error. V is TRBV28 and J is TRBJ2-7, with a possible D match to TRBD2 (5 bases). Per germline, CDR1 MDHEN and CDR2 SYDVKM. The CDR3 spans 12 residues. CDR3 loop: CAGSSGSYGQYF. The CDR3 region has the DNA TGTGCCGGCAGTTCGGGATCCTACGGGCAGTACTTC.

This clonotype was seen repeatedly, ten times or more. The chain links TRBV12-3 or TRBV12-4 to TRBJ1-5, with 8 positions matching TRBD1. CDR3 length: 13 residues. The J segment lost 7 bases and the V segment lost 5 bases, leaving 4 bases of the junction unmatched. For the CDR3, the DNA is TGTGCCAGCAGTCTACAGGGGGGCCAGCCCCAGCATTTT. Its translation: CASSLQGGQPQHF.

At least ten counts were recorded for this clonotype. The chain links TRBV19 to TRBJ1-5; D is perhaps TRBD1 (5 bases). The CDR3 spans 15 residues. The germline gives CDR1 LNHDA, CDR2 SQIVND (reference sequence). The ends were cut back, 4 bases at V and 2 bases at J, with 12 bases in the middle. The CDR3 DNA sequence: TGTGCCAGTAGTAAGGGGCAGGGAGGCAATCAGCCCCAGCATTTT. Protein sequence: CASSKGQGGNQPQHF.

In its sample, this clonotype was seen many times. The chain recombines TRBV15 with TRBJ2-3; D tentatively fits TRBD1 or TRBD2 (5 bases each). Germline lookup yields CDR1 LNHNV and CDR2 YYDKDF (reference sequence). This CDR3 comprises 15 residues. The ends were cut back, 0 bases at V and 2 bases at J, with 9 bases in the middle. CDR3 amino acids: CATSRDQGDTDTQYF. CDR3 nucleotides: TGTGCCACCAGCAGAGATCAGGGAGACACAGATACGCAGTATTTT.

This clonotype was detected many times. V gene TRBV10-3 combines with J gene TRBJ1-1; TRBD1 might be the D (6 bases). Trimming shortened V by 5 bases and J by 3 bases, and 13 bases separated the two germline ends. CDR3 size: 14 residues. Germline assignment: CDR1 ENHRY and CDR2 SYGVKD. CDR3 in amino acids: CAISTGLLDTEAFF. The CDR3 DNA is TGTGCCATCAGTACAGGGCTGTTGGACACTGAAGCTTTCTTT.

This clonotype was counted ten times or more. The chain couples TRBV6-1 to TRBJ1-1; 8 bases align to TRBD1. The J segment lost 4 bases and the V segment lost 2 bases, leaving 6 bases of the junction unmatched. The germline gives CDR1 MNHNS, CDR2 SASEGT. The CDR3 covers 15 residues. The CDR3 sequence: CASSESSTGVTEAFF. Written as DNA, the CDR3 is TGTGCCAGCAGTGAAAGTTCGACAGGGGTCACTGAAGCTTTCTTT.

This clonotype was recorded a few times. The chain combines TRBV18 with TRBJ1-3; D is ambiguous. The V end lost 5 bases, the J end lost 4 bases, and 9 bases lay between the germline ends. CDR1 KGHSH and CDR2 LQKENI come from the germline V gene. The CDR3 is 13 amino acids. In DNA, the CDR3 is TGTGCCAGCTCAGCCAATTACGGAAACACCATATATTTT. This sequence encodes CASSANYGNTIYF. Supplemented by reference TRBV18 and TRBJ1-3, the full variable domain reads NAGVMQNPRHLVRRRGQEARLRCSPMKGHSHVYWYRQLPEEGLKFMVYLQKENIIDESGMPKERFSAEFPKEGPSILRIQQVVRGDSAAYFCASSANYGNTIYFGEGSWLTVV.

V and J are TRBV5-6 and TRBJ1-4; D is undetermined. The CDR3 length is 15 residues. V gave up 0 bases and J gave up 6 bases, with 12 bases separating them. Per the germline V gene, CDR1 is SGHDT and CDR2 is YYEEEE. This CDR3 reads CASSLVGPGDEKLFF. CDR3 in DNA: TGTGCCAGCAGCTTGGTAGGGCCGGGCGATGAAAAACTGTTTTTT.

Only a few counts were recorded for this clonotype. The rearrangement uses TRBV6-1 and TRBJ1-5; 8 bases agree with TRBD1. V was clipped by 5 bases and J by 5 bases; unmatched bases: 11. The germline CDR1 and CDR2 sequences are MNHNS and SASEGT. The CDR3 sequence is 16 residues long. The CDR3 spells CASSHRPGQDHQPQHF. CDR3 DNA: TGTGCCAGCAGTCACCGCCCGGGACAGGACCATCAGCCCCAGCATTTT.

The chain joins TRBV10-3 to TRBJ2-1; 9 bases align to TRBD2. V gave up 4 bases and J gave up 3 bases; unmatched junction bases: 10. CDR1 is ENHRY and CDR2 is SYGVKD in the germline V gene. The CDR3 runs 17 residues. DNA for the CDR3: TGTGCCATCAGTGCCAGCGGGAGGCTGACTGACTACAATGAGCAGTTCTTC. Translated: CAISASGRLTDYNEQFF.

The chain uses TRBV10-3 and TRBJ1-1, with 11 bases matching TRBD1. CDR1 and CDR2 (germline): ENHRY, SYGVKD. This CDR3 spans 13 amino acids. V trimming: 10 bases; J trimming: 5 bases; junction bases outside the gene matches: 6. The CDR3 nucleotides are TGTGCCAGCTGGACAGGGGGCGAGACTGAAGCTTTCTTT. It is translated as CASWTGGETEAFF.

For the CDR3, the DNA is TGTGCCAGTAGCGACAGCTTAAGGGGTGAAAAACTGTTTTTT. This sequence encodes CASSDSLRGEKLFF. The chain carries TRBV19 and TRBJ1-4; D might be TRBD1 (5 bases). Deletions cut 6 bases from V and 7 bases from J, with 15 bases between. The CDR3 extends over 14 amino acids. Germline V gene data show CDR1 as LNHDA and CDR2 as SQIVND (reference sequence).

There are a few counts of this clonotype. The chain links TRBV20-1 to TRBJ2-7; a weak D match, TRBD1 (5 bases). Looked up from germline, CDR1 is DFQATT and CDR2 is SNEGSKA (reference sequence). V dropped 3 bases and J dropped 3 bases, with 15 bases sitting between them. The CDR3 consists of 14 residues. The CDR3 nucleotides read TGCAGTGCTAGTCGTGACAGAACCCTCTACGAGCAGTACTTC. It is translated as CSASRDRTLYEQYF.

This clonotype was detected ten times or more. The chain combines TRBV6-1 with TRBJ2-1; the D call may be TRBD1 or TRBD2 (6 bases each). Trimming removed 9 bases at V and 6 bases at J, with 30 bases between. This CDR3 has 18 residues. Per germline, CDR1 MNHNS and CDR2 SASEGT. The chain's CDR3 is CARRGHPDSPGRTNEQFF. The DNA of the CDR3 is TGTGCCAGACGGGGACATCCAGATTCACCGGGGAGGACCAATGAGCAGTTCTTC.

This clonotype was picked up many times. The CDR3 DNA sequence: TGCAGTGGGGGGGGACTAGCGGGATGGAATGAGCAGTTCTTC. As protein: CSGGGLAGWNEQFF. The chain uses TRBV20-1 and TRBJ2-1; TRBD2 matches 13 bases. Germline CDR1 and CDR2: DFQATT and SNEGSKA (reference sequence). This CDR3 has 14 residues. The V and J ends lost 7 bases and 7 bases, in that order; junction bases with no gene match: 7.

This clonotype was seen many times. The CDR3 nucleotides read TGTGCCAGCAGTCCCGGGACAGGGTCGGGCACTGAAGCTTTCTTT. It encodes CASSPGTGSGTEAFF. The chain joins TRBV6-1 to TRBJ1-1; 9 bases match TRBD1. The CDR3 covers 15 residues. Germline V lookup: CDR1 MNHNS, CDR2 SASEGT. The V segment lost 5 bases and the J segment 4 bases; nucleotides outside the gene matches: 8.

This clonotype appeared many times. This chain uses TRBV15 with TRBJ2-3; 11 nucleotides match TRBD2. The CDR3 has 17 residues. Germline-derived CDR1 and CDR2 are LNHNV and YYDKDF (reference sequence). Losses at the gene ends were 0 bases for V and 7 bases for J; bases not matched to a gene: 9. DNA of the CDR3: TGTGCCACCAGCAGAGATGGTACTAGCGGGAGTGGGCATACGCAGTATTTT. Translating gives CATSRDGTSGSGHTQYF.

This clonotype was picked up a small number of times. The chain couples TRBV6-2 or TRBV6-3 to TRBJ2-3, with 10 bases aligning to TRBD2. CDR1 MNHEY and CDR2 SVGEGT come from the germline V gene. With V trimmed by 6 bases and J by 9 bases, 12 bases remained unmatched. The CDR3 runs 15 residues. CDR3 nucleotide sequence: TGTGCCAGCAGATCGAGCGGGAGGGCCCTCGGCACGCAGTATTTT. It is translated as CASRSSGRALGTQYF.

This clonotype was seen many times. CDR3 loop: CAAGRTEAFF. The CDR3 DNA reads TGTGCGGCAGGGCGCACTGAAGCTTTCTTT. The chain recombines TRBV19 with TRBJ1-1; D possibly corresponds to TRBD1 (5 bases). Germline loops: CDR1 LNHDA, CDR2 SQIVND (reference sequence). The CDR3 has 10 amino acids.

This clonotype was recorded many times. This chain uses TRBV3-1 with TRBJ2-3; 7 bases are a match to TRBD2. The junction had 6 bases not matched to a gene; V was cut back by 4 bases and J by 5 bases. The germline V gene has CDR1 LGHDT and CDR2 YNNKEL (reference sequence). This CDR3 has 14 residues. CDR3 nucleotides: TGTGCCAGCAGCCCGCACGGGAGGCAAGATACGCAGTATTTT. The encoded protein is CASSPHGRQDTQYF.

This clonotype was recorded at least ten times. Germline is not matched at one junction end, which may reflect a read error. The chain employs TRBV29-1 and TRBJ1-1; 8 bases agree with TRBD1. In germline, CDR1 is SQVTM, CDR2 ANQGSEA. CDR3 length equals 12 residues. CDR3 residues: CGVAGGGTEAFF. As DNA, the CDR3 is TGCGGCGTCGCAGGGGGCGGCACTGAAGCTTTCTTT. Combining the CDR3 with reference TRBV29-1 and TRBJ1-1 gives the whole variable domain SAVISQKPSRDICQRGTSLTIQCQVDSQVTMMFWYRQQPGQSLTLIATANQGSEATYESGFVIDKFPISRPNLTFSTLTVSNMSPEDSSIYLCGVAGGGTEAFFGQGTRLTVV.

This clonotype was seen at least ten times. The J gene is TRBJ2-3, the V gene TRBV7-2; 9 nucleotides agree with TRBD2. Per the germline V gene, CDR1 is SGHTA and CDR2 is FQGNSA. The CDR3 contains 12 residues. Trimming removed 8 bases from V and 8 bases from J; junction bases left unmatched: 5. The CDR3 nucleotides are TGTGCCAGCGCGGGAGGGCCTCGTACGCAGTATTTT. Its translation is CASAGGPRTQYF.

This clonotype has a count of ten or more. J is TRBJ1-2 and V is TRBV2, with a possible D match to TRBD1 (6 bases). Trimming stripped 3 bases from V and 3 bases from J, with 17 bases between. The germline CDR1 and CDR2 sequences are SNHLY and FYNNEI. This CDR3 has 16 amino acids. The CDR3 protein is CASSESRDTPHYGYTF. CDR3 nucleotides: TGTGCCAGCAGTGAGTCCCGGGACACCCCTCACTATGGCTACACCTTC.

This clonotype appeared a few times. This CDR3 reads CSARDKRVPNTGELFF. In nucleotides, the CDR3 is TGCAGTGCTAGAGATAAAAGGGTACCGAACACCGGGGAGCTGTTTTTT. The chain links TRBV20-1 to TRBJ2-2; D is unclear. The CDR3 is made up of 16 amino acids. Germline V gene data show CDR1 as DFQATT and CDR2 as SNEGSKA (reference sequence). V was clipped by 0 bases and J by 0 bases, with 11 bases between them.

This clonotype was detected ten times or more. This chain joins TRBV29-1 and TRBJ1-2; D is uncertain. The CDR3 runs 13 residues. From germline, CDR1 is SQVTM and CDR2 ANQGSEA. Trimming removed 7 bases at V and 6 bases at J, with 18 bases between. CDR3 sequence (DNA): TGCAGCGCAGACCTGTGGCCGGGTAATGGCTACACCTTC. Its protein product is CSADLWPGNGYTF.

There are many counts of this clonotype. The V and J genes are TRBV11-2 and TRBJ1-1; 8 bases map to TRBD1. CDR1 and CDR2 (germline): SGHAT, FQNNGV. V lost 4 bases, J lost 7 bases, and 8 bases stayed unmatched. The CDR3 covers 14 residues. The CDR3 protein is CASSSNQGAGEAFF. The CDR3 coding sequence is TGTGCCAGCAGCTCAAACCAGGGGGCGGGTGAAGCTTTCTTT. Drawing the rest from reference TRBV11-2 and TRBJ1-1, the complete variable domain is EAGVAQSPRYKIIEKRQSVAFWCNPISGHATLYWYQQILGQGPKLLIQFQNNGVVDDSQLPKDRFSAERLKGVDSTLKIQPAKLEDSAVYLCASSSNQGAGEAFFGQGTRLTVV.

This clonotype came up a few times. This sequence joins TRBV7-9 and TRBJ2-7; 11 bases map to TRBD2. V trimming: 2 bases; J trimming: 2 bases; junction bases outside the gene matches: 14. The CDR3 spans 19 residues. Germline V lookup: CDR1 SEHNR, CDR2 FQNEAQ (reference sequence). CDR3 bases: TGTGCCAGCAGCTTATTTTTACTAGCGGGAGAGGGAAGGCCCTACGAGCAGTACTTC. Translating gives CASSLFLLAGEGRPYEQYF. The whole variable domain, filled in from reference TRBV7-9 and TRBJ2-7, reads DTGVSQNPRHKITKRGQNVTFRCDPISEHNRLYWYRQTLGQGPEFLTYFQNEAQLEKSRLLSDRFSAERPKGSFSTLEIQRTEQGDSAMYLCASSLFLLAGEGRPYEQYFGPGTRLTVT.

The genes are TRBV9 and TRBJ1-3, with D uncertain. Germline V gene data show CDR1 as SGDLS and CDR2 as YYNGEE. V lost 4 bases and J 8 bases, leaving 16 bases between the germline ends. CDR3 size: 14 residues. CDR3 DNA: TGTGCCAGCAGCTCCCGGGCCCTCGGGGACACCATATATTTT. Translation gives CASSSRALGDTIYF.

On this clonotype: A much larger clone is a single base away; this may be a read error. This chain uses TRBV24-1 with TRBJ2-2, with 8 bases aligning to TRBD2. Germline V lookup: CDR1 KGHDR, CDR2 SFDVKD. CDR3 length: 15 amino acids. The CDR3: CATRDPGLAAGELFF. The CDR3 DNA reads TGTGCCACCCGTGATCCCGGACTAGCTGCCGGGGAGCTGTTTTTT.

In this sample, this clonotype turned up many times. The chain uses TRBV30 and TRBJ1-2; D gene uncertain. The CDR3 length is 10 residues. The V gene's germline CDR1 is GTSNPN and CDR2 SVGIG (reference sequence). Trimming cost V 5 bases and J 7 bases, with 8 bases left between them. CDR3 protein: CAWDNAGYTF. For the CDR3, the DNA is TGTGCCTGGGACAATGCTGGCTACACCTTC.